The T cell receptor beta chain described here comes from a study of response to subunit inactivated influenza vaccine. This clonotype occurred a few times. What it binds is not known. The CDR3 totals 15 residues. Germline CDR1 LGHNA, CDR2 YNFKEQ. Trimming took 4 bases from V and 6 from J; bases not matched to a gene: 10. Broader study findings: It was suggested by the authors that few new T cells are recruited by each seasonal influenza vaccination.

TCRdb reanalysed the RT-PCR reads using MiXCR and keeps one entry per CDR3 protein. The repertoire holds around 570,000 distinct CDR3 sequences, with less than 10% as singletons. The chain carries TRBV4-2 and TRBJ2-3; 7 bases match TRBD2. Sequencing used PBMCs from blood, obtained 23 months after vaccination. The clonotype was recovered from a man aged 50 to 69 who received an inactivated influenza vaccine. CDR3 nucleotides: TGTGCCAGCAGCCGCCAAAGCGGGAATTCGGATACGCAGTATTTT. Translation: CASSRQSGNSDTQYF.